This entry features one T cell receptor beta chain sequence. TCRdb's table, derived via immunoSEQ multiplex PCR, lists solely in-frame clones and lacks some. This sample has under 700,000 clones, with 75% to 85% found just once. The data are from a study of shared T cell receptors in the human thymus. Germline trimming cut 3 bases from V and 2 bases from J; bases unmatched to any gene: 8. Looked up from germline, CDR1 is SGHNT and CDR2 is YYREEE (reference sequence). The CDR3 has 16 amino acids. The sample also formed part of further work on human thymus T cells.

The receptor was isolated from a boy under three years old with a congenital heart defect. The sample was thymocytes. The chain joins TRBV5-4 to TRBJ2-1; 7 bases fit TRBD1. The CDR3 sequence is CASSSGGIKPYNEQFF. The DNA of the CDR3 is TGTGCCAGCAGCTCAGGGGGTATTAAGCCCTACAATGAGCAGTTCTTC.